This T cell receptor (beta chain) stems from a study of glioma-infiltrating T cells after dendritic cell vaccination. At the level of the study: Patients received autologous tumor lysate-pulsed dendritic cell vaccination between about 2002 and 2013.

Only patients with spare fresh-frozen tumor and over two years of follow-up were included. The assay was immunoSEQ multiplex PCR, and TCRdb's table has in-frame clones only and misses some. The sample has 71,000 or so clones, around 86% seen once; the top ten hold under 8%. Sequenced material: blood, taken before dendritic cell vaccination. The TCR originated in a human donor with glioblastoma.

The CDR3 bases are TGCGCCAGCAGCGTAGACCCTAGGACAGGGGGCGCGAATGGCTACACCTTC. Protein product: CASSVDPRTGGANGYTF. The chain links TRBV5-1 to TRBJ1-2, with TRBD1 identical over 11 bases. Germline CDR1 and CDR2: SGHRS and YFSETQ. The CDR3 sequence is 17 residues long. Trimming took 4 bases from V and 6 from J; bases not matched to a gene: 14. Full variable domain (missing parts from reference TRBV5-1 and TRBJ1-2): KAGVTQTPRYLIKTRGQQVTLSCSPISGHRSVSWYQQTPGQGLQFLFEYFSETQRNKGNFPGRFSGRQFSNSRSEMNVSTLELGDSALYLCASSVDPRTGGANGYTFGSGTRLTVV.